This T cell receptor beta chain was recovered during a study of OX40 agonist ivuxolimab in advanced cancers. Study-wide context: Of the patients, three showed partial responses, one with hepatocellular carcinoma and two with cutaneous melanoma.

J was trimmed by 6 bases and V by 3 bases; bases with no gene match: 3. Germline-derived CDR1 and CDR2 are ENHRY and SYGVKD. This CDR3 region has 16 residues. Some clones are missing from TCRdb's copy, which holds only in-frame ones; the method was immunoSEQ multiplex PCR. The sample has approximately 27,000 clones; 79% are singletons. The V and J genes are TRBV10-3 and TRBJ2-1; 15 bases line up with TRBD2. Source: CD4+ or CD8+ T cells sorted from blood, taken in a trial of the OX40 agonist ivuxolimab. The sequence came from an adult with an advanced solid tumor such as melanoma, head and neck, liver or kidney cancer. This chain's CDR3 is CAISEGTSGGSNEQFF. The CDR3, as DNA: TGTGCCATCAGTGAAGGGACTAGCGGGGGGAGCAATGAGCAGTTCTTC.